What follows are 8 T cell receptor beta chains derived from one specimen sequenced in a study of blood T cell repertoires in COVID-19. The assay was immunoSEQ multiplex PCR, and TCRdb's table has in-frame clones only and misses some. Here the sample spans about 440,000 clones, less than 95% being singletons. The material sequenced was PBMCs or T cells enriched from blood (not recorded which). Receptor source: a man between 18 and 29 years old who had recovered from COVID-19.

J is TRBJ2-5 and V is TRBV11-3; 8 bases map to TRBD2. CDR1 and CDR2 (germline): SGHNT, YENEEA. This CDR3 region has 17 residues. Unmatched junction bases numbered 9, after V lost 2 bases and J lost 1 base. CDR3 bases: TGTGCCAGCAGCTTACGGGGGGGGAACCCGTCCCAAGAGACCCAGTACTTC. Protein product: CASSLRGGNPSQETQYF.

The CDR3, as DNA: TGTGCCAGCAGCTTAATGGGCCAGGGAGAGACCCAGTACTTC. This gives the protein CASSLMGQGETQYF. This chain uses TRBV7-3 with TRBJ2-5; tentatively, D is TRBD1 (5 bases). The CDR3 has 14 amino acids. V lost 1 base and J 4 bases, leaving 10 bases between the germline ends. Germline CDR1 and CDR2: SGHTA and FQGTGA.

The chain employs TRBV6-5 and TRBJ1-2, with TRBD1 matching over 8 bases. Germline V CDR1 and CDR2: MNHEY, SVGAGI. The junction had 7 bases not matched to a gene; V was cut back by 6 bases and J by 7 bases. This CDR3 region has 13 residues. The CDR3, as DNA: TGTGCCAGCAGCGACAGGGGTAAGGGTGGCTACACCTTC. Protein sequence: CASSDRGKGGYTF.

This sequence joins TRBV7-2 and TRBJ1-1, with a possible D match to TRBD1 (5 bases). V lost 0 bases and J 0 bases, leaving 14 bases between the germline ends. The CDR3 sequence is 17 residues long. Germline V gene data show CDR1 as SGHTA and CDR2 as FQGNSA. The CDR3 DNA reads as TGTGCCAGCAGCTTAGCGATGTACAGGACAATGAACACTGAAGCTTTCTTT. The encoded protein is CASSLAMYRTMNTEAFF.

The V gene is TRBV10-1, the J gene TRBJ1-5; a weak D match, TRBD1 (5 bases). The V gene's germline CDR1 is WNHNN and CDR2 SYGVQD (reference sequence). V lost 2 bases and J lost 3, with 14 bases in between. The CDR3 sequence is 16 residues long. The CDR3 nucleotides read TGCGCCAGCAGTGAGAGACAATCAGGGTCCAATCAGCCCCAGCATTTT. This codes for CASSERQSGSNQPQHF.

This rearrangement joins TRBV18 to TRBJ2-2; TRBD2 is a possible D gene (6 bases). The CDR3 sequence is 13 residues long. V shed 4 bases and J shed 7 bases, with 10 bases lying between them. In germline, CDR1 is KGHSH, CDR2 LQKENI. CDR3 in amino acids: CASSLRLVGELFF. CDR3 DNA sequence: TGTGCCAGCTCACTGCGACTAGTCGGGGAGCTGTTTTTT.

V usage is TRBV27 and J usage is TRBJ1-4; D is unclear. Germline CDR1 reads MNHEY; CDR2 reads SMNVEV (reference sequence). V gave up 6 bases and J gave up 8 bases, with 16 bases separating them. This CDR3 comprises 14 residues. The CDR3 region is CASRSGLGLEKLFF. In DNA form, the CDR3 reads TGTGCCAGCAGGTCCGGACTGGGTTTGGAAAAACTGTTTTTT. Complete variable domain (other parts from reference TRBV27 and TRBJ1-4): EAQVTQNPRYLITVTGKKLTVTCSQNMNHEYMSWYRQDPGLGLRQIYYSMNVEVTDKGDVPEGYKVSRKEKRNFPLILESPSPNQTSLYFCASRSGLGLEKLFFGSGTQLSVL.

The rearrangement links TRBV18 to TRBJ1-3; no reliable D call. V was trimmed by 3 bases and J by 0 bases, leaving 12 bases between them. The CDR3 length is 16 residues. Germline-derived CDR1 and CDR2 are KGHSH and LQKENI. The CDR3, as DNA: TGTGCCAGCTCACCGGAGTTTCGGATCTCTGGAAACACCATATATTTT. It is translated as CASSPEFRISGNTIYF.